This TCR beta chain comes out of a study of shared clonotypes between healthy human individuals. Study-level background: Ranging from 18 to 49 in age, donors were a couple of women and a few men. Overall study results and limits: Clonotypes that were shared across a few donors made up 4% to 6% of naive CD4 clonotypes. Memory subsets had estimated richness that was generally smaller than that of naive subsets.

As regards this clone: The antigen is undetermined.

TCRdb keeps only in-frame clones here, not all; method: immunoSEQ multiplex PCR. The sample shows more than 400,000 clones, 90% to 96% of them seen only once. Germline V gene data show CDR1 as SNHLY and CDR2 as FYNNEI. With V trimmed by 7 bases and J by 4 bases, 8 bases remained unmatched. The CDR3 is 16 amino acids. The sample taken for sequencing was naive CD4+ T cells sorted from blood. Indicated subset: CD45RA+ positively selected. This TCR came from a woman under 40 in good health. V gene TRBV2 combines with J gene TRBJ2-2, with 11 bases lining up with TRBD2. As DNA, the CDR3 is TGTGCCAGCACCCAACTAGCGGGAGTTGGCACCGGGGAGCTGTTTTTT. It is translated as CASTQLAGVGTGELFF.